The 21 T cell receptor beta chains given below trace back to one sample, sequenced in a study of technical replicates of blood from a handful of donors. TCRdb keeps only in-frame clones here, not all; method: immunoSEQ multiplex PCR. The sample includes over 50,000 clones, just under 95% of them seen just once. Sequencing was carried out using PBMCs. The receptors were gathered from a human donor in good health. Some clones in this sample may be carry-over from other donors' samples.

The gene calls are TRBV7-2 and TRBJ2-5; 9 bases are shared with TRBD1. The germline V gene encodes CDR1 SGHTA and CDR2 FQGNSA. This CDR3 has 17 residues. The trim removed 4 bases at V and 5 bases at J, leaving 14 bases unmatched. CDR3 bases: TGTGCCAGCAGCTCTCTAATCACCGGGACAGGGTACGAGACCCAGTACTTC. Translating it yields CASSSLITGTGYETQYF.

The V and J genes are TRBV7-3 and TRBJ2-5; the D is unclear. This CDR3 region has 13 residues. Germline lookup yields CDR1 SGHTA and CDR2 FQGTGA. V was trimmed by 2 bases and J by 3 bases, leaving 7 bases between them. The CDR3 loop reads CASSLFPEETQYF. Here the CDR3 DNA reads TGTGCCAGCAGCTTATTTCCTGAAGAGACCCAGTACTTC.

This chain joins TRBV5-6 and TRBJ2-5, with no clear D. Germline V gene data show CDR1 as SGHDT and CDR2 as YYEEEE. The CDR3 runs to 13 residues. Trimming took 2 bases from V and 7 from J, leaving 12 bases between them. In DNA, the CDR3 is TGTGCCAGCAGCTTCGGCAGGAAGGCGACCCAGTACTTC. Encoded protein: CASSFGRKATQYF.

The chain links TRBV6-6 to TRBJ2-1, with TRBD2 as a possible D gene (5 bases). The germline V and J ends were trimmed by 2 bases and 1 base, with 9 bases remaining between them. This CDR3 spans 15 amino acids. Germline assignment: CDR1 MNHNY and CDR2 SVGAGI (reference sequence). The CDR3 nucleotides read TGTGCCAGCAGTTACACTAGGAAGTCCTACAATGAGCAGTTCTTC. Protein sequence: CASSYTRKSYNEQFF.

The chain links TRBV4-1 to TRBJ1-3; D perhaps matches TRBD1 (6 bases). Trimming shortened V by 5 bases and J by 0 bases, and 17 bases separated the two germline ends. The germline V gene encodes CDR1 MGHRA and CDR2 YSYEKL. The CDR3 has 17 residues. CDR3 loop: CASSFATGTYSGNTIYF. The CDR3, as DNA: TGCGCCAGCAGCTTCGCAACGGGGACATACTCTGGAAACACCATATATTTT.

In this sample, this clone is medium-sized. The rearrangement uses TRBV29-1 and TRBJ2-7; tentatively, D is TRBD1 (5 bases). CDR3 size: 13 residues. Trimming stripped 1 base from V and 3 bases from J, with 10 bases between. CDR1 SQVTM and CDR2 ANQGSEA come from the germline V gene. The CDR3 DNA sequence: TGCAGCGTTGAAGTACAGGCGAACTACGAGCAGTACTTC. Its translation is CSVEVQANYEQYF.

The CDR3 DNA follows: TGTGCCAGCTCACCGGGACTAGCCTCGGAGACCCAGTACTTC. It is translated as CASSPGLASETQYF. This chain uses TRBV18 with TRBJ2-5; 9 nucleotides agree with TRBD2. CDR3 size: 14 residues. V trimming: 3 bases; J trimming: 5 bases; junction bases outside the gene matches: 4. Germline V lookup: CDR1 KGHSH, CDR2 LQKENI.

The gene calls are TRBV15 and TRBJ2-2; 8 bases agree with TRBD1. The ends lost 1 base at V and 4 bases at J; junction bases unmatched: 2. The length of the CDR3 is 15 residues. CDR1 is LNHNV, CDR2 YYDKDF, per germline (reference sequence). CDR3: CATSRGTGGTGELFF. DNA for the CDR3: TGTGCCACCAGCAGAGGCACAGGGGGCACCGGGGAGCTGTTTTTT.

V and J are TRBV2 and TRBJ2-1, with 9 positions matching TRBD2. The V gene's germline CDR1 is SNHLY and CDR2 FYNNEI. The V and J ends lost 7 bases and 7 bases, in that order; junction bases with no gene match: 8. The length of the CDR3 is 14 residues. The CDR3 loop reads CASNPRGGRNEQFF. As DNA, the CDR3 is TGTGCCAGCAACCCGCGGGGGGGCCGGAATGAGCAGTTCTTC. Complete variable domain (other parts from reference TRBV2 and TRBJ2-1): EPEVTQTPSHQVTQMGQEVILRCVPISNHLYFYWYRQILGQKVEFLVSFYNNEISEKSEIFDDQFSVERPDGSNFTLKIRSTKLEDSAMYFCASNPRGGRNEQFFGPGTRLTVL.

The genes are TRBV6-5 and TRBJ2-5, with D perhaps TRBD1 (6 bases). The germline V gene has CDR1 MNHEY and CDR2 SVGAGI. This CDR3 spans 13 amino acids. V was shortened by 5 bases and J by 5 bases, with 12 bases between the two germline ends. CDR3 bases: TGTGCCAGCAGTCTACAGGGACCGGAGACCCAGTACTTC. This encodes CASSLQGPETQYF.

The V call is TRBV7-2, the J call TRBJ2-5; no clear D. Trimming took off 5 bases at V and 1 base at J, with 5 bases between the two ends. This CDR3 is built from 12 residues. The germline CDR1 and CDR2 sequences are SGHTA and FQGNSA. CDR3 in amino acids: CASSPFQETQYF. The CDR3 DNA follows: TGTGCCAGCAGCCCGTTCCAAGAGACCCAGTACTTC. Full variable domain (rest looked up from reference TRBV7-2 and TRBJ2-5): GAGVSQSPSNKVTEKGKDVELRCDPISGHTALYWYRQSLGQGLEFLIYFQGNSAPDKSGLPSDRFSAERTGGSVSTLTIQRTQQEDSAVYLCASSPFQETQYFGPGTRLLVL.

This rearrangement joins TRBV15 to TRBJ2-4; 8 nucleotides line up with TRBD1. Germline V lookup: CDR1 LNHNV, CDR2 YYDKDF (reference sequence). The J segment lost 8 bases and the V segment lost 4 bases, leaving 7 bases of the junction unmatched. The CDR3 loop spans 14 amino acids. The CDR3 spells CATSTWTGTDIQYF. DNA of the CDR3: TGTGCCACCAGCACTTGGACAGGGACAGACATTCAGTACTTC.

The V and J genes are TRBV4-3 and TRBJ1-1; no reliable D call. V was cut by 3 bases and J by 4 bases, with 15 bases left in between. This CDR3 region has 15 residues. The germline V gene encodes CDR1 LGHNA and CDR2 YSLEER. DNA of the CDR3: TGCGCCAGCAGCCAGGCCTCAGAGGGTAGCACTGAAGCTTTCTTT. Protein: CASSQASEGSTEAFF.

The chain employs TRBV2 and TRBJ1-2, with D hard to call. V dropped 7 bases and J dropped 1 base, with 7 bases sitting between them. The CDR3 loop spans 12 amino acids. Germline assignment: CDR1 SNHLY and CDR2 FYNNEI. CDR3 DNA sequence: TGTGCCAGCAAACGGTTTAACTATGGCTACACCTTC. Translating it yields CASKRFNYGYTF.

V usage is TRBV20-1 and J usage is TRBJ1-2; the match to TRBD1 covers 7 bases. The CDR3 is 11 amino acids. CDR1 and CDR2 from the germline V gene are DFQATT and SNEGSKA (reference sequence). The CDR3 region is CSTWTGGGYTF. CDR3 DNA: TGCAGCACGTGGACAGGTGGTGGCTACACCTTC.

The CDR3 nucleotides read TGCGCCAGCAGCCAAGATAGACAGGGACAAGAGACCCAGTACTTC. Its translation: CASSQDRQGQETQYF. The rearrangement links TRBV4-3 to TRBJ2-5; TRBD1 agrees at 7 bases. The CDR3 spans 15 residues. Germline trimming cut 0 bases from V and 2 bases from J; bases unmatched to any gene: 3. Germline V gives CDR1 LGHNA, CDR2 YSLEER.

The V call is TRBV5-1, the J call TRBJ1-1; 7 nucleotides match TRBD1. The length of the CDR3 is 16 residues. Trimming at V came to 2 bases and at J to 5 bases, leaving 12 bases not matched to a gene. CDR1 and CDR2 (germline): SGHRS, YFSETQ. In nucleotides, the CDR3 is TGCGCCAGCAGCTTAAAACAGGGGAACGAGGGGACTGAAGCTTTCTTT. Residues: CASSLKQGNEGTEAFF.

The chain employs TRBV4-3 and TRBJ1-2; 9 nucleotides match TRBD1. Trimming took 8 bases from V and 5 from J; bases not matched to a gene: 12. The CDR3 runs to 15 residues. Germline V gene lookup returns CDR1 LGHNA and CDR2 YSLEER. The CDR3 sequence is CASSQPGQGFYGYTF. The CDR3 bases are TGCGCCAGCTCCCAACCGGGACAGGGTTTTTATGGCTACACCTTC.

The count of this clone is one. The chain has TRBV6-5 and TRBJ1-4, with a tentative D call TRBD1 (5 bases). Deletions cut 6 bases from V and 0 bases from J, with 11 bases between. CDR1 MNHEY and CDR2 SVGAGI come from the germline V gene. The CDR3 extends over 15 amino acids. The CDR3 DNA is TGTGCCAGCAGATCCGGGGGGGCAACTAATGAAAAACTGTTTTTT. Translating gives CASRSGGATNEKLFF.

V and J are TRBV5-8 and TRBJ2-2; 8 nucleotides agree with TRBD1. Germline loops: CDR1 SGHTS, CDR2 YDEGEE. The ends lost 0 bases at V and 1 base at J; junction bases unmatched: 2. The CDR3 totals 16 residues. In DNA, the CDR3 is TGTGCCAGCAGCTTGGCCGGACAGGGGAACACCGGGGAGCTGTTTTTT. Translating gives CASSLAGQGNTGELFF.

The chain combines TRBV20-1 with TRBJ2-1, with D maybe TRBD2 (5 bases). The CDR3 sequence is 11 residues long. Germline V gene data show CDR1 as DFQATT and CDR2 as SNEGSKA (reference sequence). V was trimmed by 6 bases and J by 16 bases, leaving 19 bases between them. This CDR3 is CSALRADSRFF. The DNA for the CDR3 is TGCAGTGCCCTTCGGGCGGACTCCCGATTCTTC.